Shown below are 14 T cell receptor beta chains from a single sample sequenced in a study of Ad26.COV2.S vaccination and SARS-CoV-2 variants. Treatment of the sample: around 19 received Ad26.COV2.S at low or high dose, single or two shots; roughly 5 received placebo; per-sample allocation not given. It was on day 63 after the first vaccine or placebo injection that samples were taken. Sequenced by immunoSEQ multiplex PCR; TCRdb stores in-frame clones only, minus some. The table records roughly 300,000 clones, around 89% of them present only once. Here the sequenced sample was peripheral blood, taken in a trial of Ad26.COV2.S vaccine versus placebo. The receptors derive from a person aged 18 to 59 who received the Ad26.COV2.S COVID-19 vaccine or a placebo.

J is TRBJ2-3 and V is TRBV27; a weak D match, TRBD2 (6 bases). CDR1 and CDR2 (germline): MNHEY, SMNVEV (reference sequence). The length of the CDR3 is 14 residues. V was clipped by 3 bases and J by 0 bases, with 7 bases between them. CDR3 DNA: TGTGCCAGCAGTTTCGCGGGGAGCACAGATACGCAGTATTTT. It translates to CASSFAGSTDTQYF.

On this clone itself: The junction departs from the called germline gene at one end, perhaps through a read error. V usage is TRBV7-9 and J usage is TRBJ1-2; D gene ambiguous. Per the germline V gene, CDR1 is SEHNR and CDR2 is FQNEAQ (reference sequence). CDR3 length: 12 residues. This chain's CDR3 is CASSPSTRIENF. The CDR3 bases are TGTGCCAGCAGCCCCTCAACACGTATAGAAAACTTC.

The chain has TRBV13 and TRBJ1-2; the D gene is possibly TRBD1 (6 bases). Germline values: CDR1 PRHDT, CDR2 FYEKMQ (reference sequence). With 7 bases removed from V and 4 bases from J, the gap between germline ends came to 16 bases. The CDR3 contains 14 residues. DNA of the CDR3: TGTGCCAGCACCGAACGGGGACAACCCTATGGCTACACCTTC. Its protein is CASTERGQPYGYTF.

The chain employs TRBV13 and TRBJ2-7; no clear D gene. This CDR3 contains 14 residues. V shed 0 bases and J shed 0 bases, with 6 bases lying between them. The germline CDR1 and CDR2 sequences are PRHDT and FYEKMQ (reference sequence). As DNA, the CDR3 is TGTGCCAGCAGCTTAGGCCTTGGCTCCTACGAGCAGTACTTC. Encoded protein: CASSLGLGSYEQYF.

This chain uses TRBV12-3 or TRBV12-4 with TRBJ2-2, with D unclear. Trimming took off 6 bases at V and 4 bases at J, with 6 bases between the two ends. This CDR3 has 12 residues. The CDR3 is CASSSFTGELFF. The CDR3 nucleotides read TGTGCCAGCAGCTCCTTCACCGGGGAGCTGTTTTTT.

V is TRBV28 and J is TRBJ2-1; D is undetermined. Trimming shortened V by 3 bases and J by 4 bases, and 16 bases separated the two germline ends. The CDR3 runs 16 residues. The germline V gene has CDR1 MDHEN and CDR2 SYDVKM. The CDR3 here is CASSLVESSAYNEQFF. The CDR3 nucleotides are TGTGCCAGCAGTTTGGTCGAGTCGTCGGCTTACAATGAGCAGTTCTTC.

The gene calls are TRBV5-4 and TRBJ2-5; 10 nucleotides agree with TRBD2. Unmatched junction bases numbered 14, after V lost 4 bases and J lost 5 bases. Germline V gene data show CDR1 as SGHNT and CDR2 as YYREEE (reference sequence). This CDR3 comprises 17 residues. CDR3 protein: CASSSPSGGQQGETQYF. CDR3 nucleotides: TGTGCCAGCAGCAGCCCTAGCGGGGGCCAACAGGGGGAGACCCAGTACTTC.

A word on this clone: Other DNA sequences within the sample encode an identical CDR3. This chain joins TRBV27 and TRBJ2-2, with no clear D. The germline V gene has CDR1 MNHEY and CDR2 SMNVEV (reference sequence). CDR3 length: 12 amino acids. The germline V and J ends were trimmed by 1 base and 6 bases, with 3 bases remaining between them. DNA of the CDR3: TGTGCCAGCAGTTTATATCCCGGGGAGCTGTTTTTT. Translating gives CASSLYPGELFF.

The J gene is TRBJ1-1, the V gene TRBV28, with D possibly matching TRBD1 (5 bases). V lost 2 bases and J lost 5, with 9 bases in between. Germline V lookup: CDR1 MDHEN, CDR2 SYDVKM. The CDR3 runs 13 residues. In DNA, the CDR3 is TGTGCCAGCAGTTTACAGGGAAGGACTGAAGCTTTCTTT. Its translation is CASSLQGRTEAFF.

The V gene is TRBV6-5, the J gene TRBJ1-4; D may be TRBD1 (6 bases). Germline CDR1 reads MNHEY; CDR2 reads SVGAGI. Trimming removed 6 bases from V and 7 bases from J, with 18 bases in between. The CDR3 sequence is 15 residues long. DNA of the CDR3: TGTGCCAGCAGGTTCTCCGGAGGGGGGGGTGAAAAACTGTTTTTT. This encodes CASRFSGGGGEKLFF.

The chain couples TRBV7-9 to TRBJ2-1; tentatively, D is TRBD1 (5 bases). CDR3 size: 12 residues. Germline CDR1 and CDR2: SEHNR and FQNEAQ (reference sequence). Trimming stripped 1 base from V and 9 bases from J, with 7 bases between. CDR3 residues: CASSLGGTEQFF. The DNA of the CDR3 is TGTGCCAGCAGCTTAGGGGGCACTGAGCAGTTCTTC. The entire variable domain, with the rest obtained from reference TRBV7-9 and TRBJ2-1, is as follows: DTGVSQNPRHKITKRGQNVTFRCDPISEHNRLYWYRQTLGQGPEFLTYFQNEAQLEKSRLLSDRFSAERPKGSFSTLEIQRTEQGDSAMYLCASSLGGTEQFFGPGTRLTVL.

J is TRBJ2-1 and V is TRBV10-1, with 11 nucleotides matching TRBD2. CDR1 and CDR2 (germline): WNHNN, SYGVQD (reference sequence). This CDR3 contains 19 residues. V was clipped by 4 bases and J by 7 bases; unmatched bases: 18. The CDR3 DNA follows: TGCGCCAGCAGTGGGACAAAAGGAACGACTAGCGGGATATGGAATGAGCAGTTCTTC. This codes for CASSGTKGTTSGIWNEQFF.

The chain joins TRBV28 to TRBJ2-1; maybe TRBD2 (6 bases). V was clipped by 2 bases and J by 0 bases, with 8 bases between them. The CDR3 runs to 15 residues. From germline, CDR1 is MDHEN and CDR2 SYDVKM. The CDR3 region has the DNA TGTGCCAGCAGTTTAGGAGGGAACTCCTACAATGAGCAGTTCTTC. The encoded protein is CASSLGGNSYNEQFF. Full variable domain (rest looked up from reference TRBV28 and TRBJ2-1): DVKVTQSSRYLVKRTGEKVFLECVQDMDHENMFWYRQDPGLGLRLIYFSYDVKMKEKGDIPEGYSVSREKKERFSLILESASTNQTSMYLCASSLGGNSYNEQFFGPGTRLTVL.

This chain connects TRBV4-1 to TRBJ1-2, with TRBD1 matching over 7 bases. CDR1 and CDR2 from the germline V gene are MGHRA and YSYEKL. The V segment lost 1 base and the J segment 6 bases; nucleotides outside the gene matches: 5. The CDR3 contains 14 residues. CDR3: CASSQADRFDGYTF. The CDR3 bases are TGCGCCAGCAGCCAAGCGGACAGGTTTGATGGCTACACCTTC.